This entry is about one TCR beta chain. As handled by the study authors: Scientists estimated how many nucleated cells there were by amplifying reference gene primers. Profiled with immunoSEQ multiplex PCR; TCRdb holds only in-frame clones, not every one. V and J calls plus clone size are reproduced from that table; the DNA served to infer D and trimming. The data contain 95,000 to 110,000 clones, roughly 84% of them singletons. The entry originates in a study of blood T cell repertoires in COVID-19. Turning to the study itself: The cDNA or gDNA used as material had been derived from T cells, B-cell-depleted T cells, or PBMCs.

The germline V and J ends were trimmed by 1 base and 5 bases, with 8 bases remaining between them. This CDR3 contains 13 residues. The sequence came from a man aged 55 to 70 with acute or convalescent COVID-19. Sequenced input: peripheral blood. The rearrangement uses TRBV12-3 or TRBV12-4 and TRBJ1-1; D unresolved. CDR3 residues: CASSLEPGTEAFF. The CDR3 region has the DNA TGTGCCAGCAGTTTAGAGCCGGGGACTGAAGCTTTCTTT.